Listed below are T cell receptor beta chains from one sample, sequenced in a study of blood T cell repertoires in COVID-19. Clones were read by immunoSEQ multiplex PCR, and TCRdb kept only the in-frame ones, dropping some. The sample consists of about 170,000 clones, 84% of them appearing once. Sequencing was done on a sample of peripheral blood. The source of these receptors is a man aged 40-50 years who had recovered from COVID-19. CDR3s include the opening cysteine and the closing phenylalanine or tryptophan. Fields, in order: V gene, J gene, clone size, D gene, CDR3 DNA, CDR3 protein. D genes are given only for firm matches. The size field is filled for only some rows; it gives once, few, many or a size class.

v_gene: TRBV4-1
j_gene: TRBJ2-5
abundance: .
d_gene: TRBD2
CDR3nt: TGCGCCAGCAGCCCCCAGACTAGCGGGGGGGCACGACTGAGAGAGACCCAGTACTTC
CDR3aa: CASSPQTSGGARLRETQYF

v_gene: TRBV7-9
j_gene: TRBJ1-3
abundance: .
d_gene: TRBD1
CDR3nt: TGTGCCAGCAGCCAGGGACAGGCAGCTGGAAACACCATATATTTT
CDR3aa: CASSQGQAAGNTIYF

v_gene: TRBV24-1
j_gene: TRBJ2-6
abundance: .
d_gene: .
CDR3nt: TGTGCCACCAGTGATGTGAGTGGGGCCAACGTCCTGACTTTC
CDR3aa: CATSDVSGANVLTF

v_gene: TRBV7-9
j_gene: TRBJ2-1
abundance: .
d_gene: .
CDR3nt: TGTGCCAGCAGGACAGACAACTTTTACAATGAGCAGTTCTTC
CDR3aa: CASRTDNFYNEQFF

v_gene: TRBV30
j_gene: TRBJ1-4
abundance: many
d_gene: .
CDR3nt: TGTGCCTGGTCTGGGAGACATGCAACTAATGAAAAACTGTTTTTT
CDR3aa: CAWSGRHATNEKLFF

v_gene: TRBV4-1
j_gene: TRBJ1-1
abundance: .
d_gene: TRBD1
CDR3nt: TGCGCCAGCAGCCCTACGGGGACAGGGAGGGTCACTGAAGCTTTCTTT
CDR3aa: CASSPTGTGRVTEAFF

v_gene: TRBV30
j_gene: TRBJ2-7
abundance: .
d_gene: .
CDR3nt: TGTGCCTGGACTACAGGGACCTACGAGCAGTACTTC
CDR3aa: CAWTTGTYEQYF

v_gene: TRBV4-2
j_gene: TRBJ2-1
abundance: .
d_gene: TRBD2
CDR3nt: TGTGCCAGCAGCCAAGAGTTAGCGGGGGTGGCTGAGCAGTTCTTC
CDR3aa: CASSQELAGVAEQFF

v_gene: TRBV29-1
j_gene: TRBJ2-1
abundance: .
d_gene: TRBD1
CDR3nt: TGCAGCGTTCTCCGGACAGGGGATTTTTCGTACAATGAGCAGTTCTTC
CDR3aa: CSVLRTGDFSYNEQFF

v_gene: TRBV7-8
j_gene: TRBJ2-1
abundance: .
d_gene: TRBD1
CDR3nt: TGTGCCAGCAGCTCCGGACAGGGTTTGTACAATGAGCAGTTCTTC
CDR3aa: CASSSGQGLYNEQFF

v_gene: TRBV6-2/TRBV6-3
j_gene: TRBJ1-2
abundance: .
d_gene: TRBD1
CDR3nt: TGTGCCAGCAGTTACCGGGACAGGGGGCCATTTGGCTACACCTTC
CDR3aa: CASSYRDRGPFGYTF

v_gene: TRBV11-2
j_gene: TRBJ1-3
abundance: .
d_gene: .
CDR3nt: TGTGCCAGCAGTACAGGTTCCTCTGGAAACACCATATATTTT
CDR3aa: CASSTGSSGNTIYF

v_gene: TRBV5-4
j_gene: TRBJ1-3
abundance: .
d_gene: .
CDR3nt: TGTGCCAGCAGCTTGGGGGGACAAGGAAACACCATATATTTT
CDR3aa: CASSLGGQGNTIYF

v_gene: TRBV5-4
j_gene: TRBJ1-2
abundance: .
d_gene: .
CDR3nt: TGTGCCAGCAGCTTGTCCCGGGGGAACTATGGCTACACCTTC
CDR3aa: CASSLSRGNYGYTF

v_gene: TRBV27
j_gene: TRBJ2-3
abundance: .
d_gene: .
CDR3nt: TGTGCCAGCAGGGAAGCGGCAGGGGGCACAGATACGCAGTATTTT
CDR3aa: CASREAAGGTDTQYF

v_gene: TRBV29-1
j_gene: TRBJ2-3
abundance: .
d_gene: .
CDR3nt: TGCAGCGTTGCGGCCAGGGGTGACACAGATACGCAGTATTTT
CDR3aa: CSVAARGDTDTQYF

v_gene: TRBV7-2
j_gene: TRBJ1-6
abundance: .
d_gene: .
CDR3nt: TGTGCCAGCAGCTTATTTGAGAATTCACCCCTCCACTTT
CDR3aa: CASSLFENSPLHF

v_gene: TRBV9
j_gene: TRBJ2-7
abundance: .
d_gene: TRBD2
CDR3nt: TGTGCCAGCAGCATAGGAGCGGGAGAGTCAAACGAGCAGTACTTC
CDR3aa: CASSIGAGESNEQYF

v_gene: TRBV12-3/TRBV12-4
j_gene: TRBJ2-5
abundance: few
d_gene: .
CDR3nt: TGTGCCAGCACCCCCAACAGCCAAGAGACCCAGTACTTC
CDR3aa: CASTPNSQETQYF

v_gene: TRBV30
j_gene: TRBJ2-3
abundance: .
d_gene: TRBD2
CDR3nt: TGTGCCTGGAGCATTGGGACTAGCGGGGGGGCGACAGATACGCAGTATTTT
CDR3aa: CAWSIGTSGGATDTQYF

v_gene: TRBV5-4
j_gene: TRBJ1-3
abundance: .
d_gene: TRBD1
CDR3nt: TGTGCCAGCAGCCTACAGGGGGCGCCTGGAAACACCATATATTTT
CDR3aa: CASSLQGAPGNTIYF

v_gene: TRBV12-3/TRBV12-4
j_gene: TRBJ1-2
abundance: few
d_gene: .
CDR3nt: TGTGCCAGCAGTGACAGTCGTACCTACACCTTC
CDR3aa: CASSDSRTYTF

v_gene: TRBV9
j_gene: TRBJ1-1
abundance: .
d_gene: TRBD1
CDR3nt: TGTGCCAGCAGCCCCGGGACAGGGGGTGAAGCTTTCTTT
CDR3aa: CASSPGTGGEAFF

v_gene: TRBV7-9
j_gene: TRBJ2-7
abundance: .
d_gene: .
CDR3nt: TGTGCCAGCAGCTTAGTCCAGGCCTCCTACGAGCAGTACTTC
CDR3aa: CASSLVQASYEQYF

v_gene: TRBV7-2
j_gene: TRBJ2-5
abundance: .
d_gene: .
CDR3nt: TGTGCCAGCAGCTCCCTGCTAGGAACCCAAGAGACCCAGTACTTC
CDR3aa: CASSSLLGTQETQYF